Detailed here is one T cell receptor beta chain. This clone was observed a single time. Its antigen specificity is not known. Base qualities are not recorded, but no much larger clone differs from it by a single base. According to the study, the label for this sample's time point signals: baseline before first vaccination. The treatment or condition label here, explained by the study, means: meningococcal conjugate vaccine given as trial control. The vaccinee samples were drawn from two UK trials, COV001 and COV002, one of which was a single-blind randomized controlled phase 2/3 trial testing AZD1222 (ChAdOx1 nCoV-19) in healthy adults. For TCRbeta chain sequencing, PBMC samples were collected from trial participants at day 0 and at day 28 after the second dose. The CDR3 regions of human TCRbeta chains were subjected to immunosequencing. The published analysis was carried out like this. Repertoire TCRs were matched against a reference library of SARS-CoV-2-specific TCRs generated with the MIRA antigen-specificity platform. Breadth was defined as the fraction of unique TCRs that were SARS-CoV-2-associated, and depth was defined as the fraction of total T cells that were SARS-CoV-2-associated. Using the MIRA data, every spike-specific TCR was mapped to the spike region that the TCR reacted to and assigned to either a CD4 or a CD8 class. Log10-transformed breadth and depth values were compared by one-way ANOVA with Sidak's multiple comparisons tests. TCRdb holds this immuneACCESS table with in-frame rearrangements only. Some clones are missing; in checked studies, unresolved V genes explain under half, and the rest has no known cause. V and J calls and clone size follow that table, whereas D and trimming were derived from the DNA. The sample yields 120,000 to 150,000 clones; around 83% were counted once. The ten largest account for roughly 4.5% of the sample.

The CDR3 sequence holds 13 residues, the cysteine and phenylalanine included. The kept DNA is CDR3 alone, 39 bases in frame from the first base. Trimming at the junction amounts to 3 bases on V and 5 bases on J, and the germline ends lie 7 bases apart. This specimen belongs to a study of T cell responses to AZD1222 COVID-19 vaccine (dated by TCRdb to about 2021). Concerning the study at large: A total of about 240 trial participants underwent TCR sequencing, of whom 207 received two doses of AZD1222 and about 25 received two doses of the MenACWY control vaccine. Trial participants were enrolled into age subgroups of 18-55, 56-69 and 70-plus years, which contained around 140, 26 and 57 TCR-sequenced participants, respectively. The study at large found these results: CD4 TCRs associated with the vaccine covered the entire spike protein, and the dominant responses were in regions 160-218 and 743-854. Participants were mostly white British and included more females than males, and it was suggested by the authors that clonal diversity may have been underestimated. The 56-69-year group was small, and its depth increase did not reach significance, likely because of low power. Spike-specific TCR breadth and depth rose significantly after two AZD1222 doses compared with day 0 and with MenACWY recipients. Because no day 14 peak-response samples were available, repertoires were characterized only after the peak T cell response. Reportedly, almost half of the unique spike-specific TCRs recognized epitopes lying outside the regions that are mutated in the B.1.351 and B.1.1.7 variants. Conclusions about previously exposed vaccinees are limited, since just five to seven AZD1222 recipients were seropositive for SARS-CoV-2 at baseline.

The material sequenced was peripheral blood, taken on day 0 of MenACWY control vaccination. Recombination connected TRBV12-3 or TRBV12-4 to TRBJ2-2; TRBD2 is a possible D gene, resting on 5 matching bases. This sequence was found in an adult in good health. The sequenced DNA is TGTGCCAGCAGTTTTTGGGAGACCGGGGAGCTGTTTTTT. Its protein reads: CASSFWETGELFF.